One and the same sample provided the 32 T cell receptor beta chains below, sequenced in a study of blood T cell repertoires in COVID-19. Only in-frame clones appear in the TCRdb table, and some are missing; sequencing was by immunoSEQ multiplex PCR. The table has 75,000 or so clones, 88% seen once. The sequenced material came from peripheral blood. The origin of the receptors is a man between 65 and 79 years old with acute or convalescent COVID-19.

The rearrangement links TRBV28 to TRBJ1-5; 8 bases are a match to TRBD1. J gave up 0 bases and V 3 bases, and 10 bases lay outside the gene matches. Germline lookup yields CDR1 MDHEN and CDR2 SYDVKM. The CDR3 contains 18 residues. CDR3 in amino acids: CASSFILGQAYSNQPQHF. The DNA of the CDR3 is TGTGCCAGCAGTTTTATCCTGGGACAGGCTTATAGCAATCAGCCCCAGCATTTT.

This clone was recorded only once. This chain uses TRBV5-1 with TRBJ1-4, with D maybe TRBD1 (6 bases). Germline values: CDR1 SGHRS, CDR2 YFSETQ. The CDR3 length is 15 residues. The germline V and J ends were trimmed by 1 base and 6 bases, with 13 bases remaining between them. In DNA form, the CDR3 reads TGCGCCAGCAGCTTGAGGGGACACATCGATGAAAAACTGTTTTTT. Encoded protein: CASSLRGHIDEKLFF.

This clone was observed a single time. The CDR3 here is CASSPELDNSPLHF. In DNA form, the CDR3 reads TGTGCCAGCAGCCCCGAGCTAGATAATTCACCCCTCCACTTT. The V gene is TRBV7-9, the J gene TRBJ1-6; no clear D. The V end was cut by 5 bases, the J end by 5 bases, with 10 bases between. The CDR3 has 14 amino acids. The germline gives CDR1 SEHNR, CDR2 FQNEAQ (reference sequence).

The chain links TRBV9 to TRBJ2-5, with D possibly TRBD1 on 5 matching bases. Germline V gives CDR1 SGDLS, CDR2 YYNGEE. V was pared by 0 bases and J by 5 bases, with 8 bases between. The CDR3 has 13 amino acids. This CDR3 reads CASSVGPGETQYF. As DNA, the CDR3 is TGTGCCAGCAGCGTAGGACCAGGGGAGACCCAGTACTTC.

The genes are TRBV18 and TRBJ1-1; D unresolved. CDR1 and CDR2 from the germline V gene are KGHSH and LQKENI. The CDR3 length is 15 residues. Between the trimmed V and J ends, which lost 6 bases and 3 bases, there was a span of 17 bases. The CDR3 protein is CASSRTMVGDTEAFF. For the CDR3, the DNA is TGTGCCAGCTCTCGAACCATGGTCGGGGACACTGAAGCTTTCTTT.

The chain employs TRBV7-6 and TRBJ2-1, with D tentatively TRBD2 (6 bases). The CDR3 is made up of 13 amino acids. Trimming pared 5 bases from V and 8 bases from J, leaving 13 bases between. Germline V gene lookup returns CDR1 SGHVS and CDR2 FNYEAQ. Here the CDR3 reads CASSRTTNHEQFF. Written as DNA, the CDR3 is TGTGCCAGCAGCCGGACTACAAATCATGAGCAGTTCTTC.

The chain carries TRBV24-1 and TRBJ1-6, with no clear D. V lost 7 bases and J lost 9, with 12 bases in between. The CDR3 is 13 amino acids. Germline V gives CDR1 KGHDR, CDR2 SFDVKD. In nucleotides, the CDR3 is TGTGCCACCAGGGATACAGAAGTTTCACCCCTCCACTTT. This translates into CATRDTEVSPLHF.

V and J are TRBV3-1 (or the pseudogene TRBV3-2) and TRBJ1-2, with D possibly matching TRBD1 (6 bases). CDR1 LGHDT and CDR2 YNNKEL come from the germline V gene (reference sequence). Deletions cut 6 bases from V and 4 bases from J, with 18 bases between. The CDR3 contains 15 residues. The DNA for the CDR3 is TGTGCCAGCAGAGAACAGGGTTCCGTCTCCTATGGCTACACCTTC. It is translated as CASREQGSVSYGYTF.

This clone was picked up one time. The chain links TRBV4-3 to TRBJ2-7; 9 nucleotides agree with TRBD1. Germline-derived CDR1 and CDR2 are LGHNA and YSLEER. After removal of 4 bases from V and 1 base from J, the junction contained 5 bases not matched to a gene. The CDR3 extends over 15 amino acids. The CDR3 here is CASSPGTGLSYEQYF. As DNA, the CDR3 is TGCGCCAGCAGCCCCGGGACAGGGCTATCCTACGAGCAGTACTTC.

Here the CDR3 DNA reads TGTGCCAGCTCACTACAGGGGCTTGCCACTGAAGCTTTCTTT. It is translated as CASSLQGLATEAFF. The rearrangement uses TRBV18 and TRBJ1-1; 7 nucleotides agree with TRBD1. J lost 4 bases, V lost 4 bases, and 6 bases had no gene match. The CDR3 runs 14 residues. CDR1 is KGHSH, CDR2 LQKENI, per germline.

This chain joins TRBV7-2 and TRBJ2-3; possible D gene TRBD1, 5 bases. This CDR3 comprises 18 residues. The V end was cut by 0 bases, the J end by 4 bases, with 20 bases between. CDR1 is SGHTA and CDR2 is FQGNSA in the germline V gene. For the CDR3, the DNA is TGTGCCAGCAGCTTAGCAGGGGTCCCGGGCCCTCTCGCAGATACGCAGTATTTT. This encodes CASSLAGVPGPLADTQYF.

V is TRBV11-2 and J is TRBJ1-4; TRBD1 agrees at 7 bases. CDR1 and CDR2 (germline): SGHAT, FQNNGV. The CDR3 extends over 14 amino acids. V dropped 5 bases and J dropped 7; count of bases not matched to a gene: 7. The CDR3 sequence is CASSLTGSGEKLFF. The CDR3 coding sequence is TGTGCCAGCAGCCTGACAGGGAGTGGTGAAAAACTGTTTTTT.

The chain recombines TRBV2 with TRBJ2-1; 8 nucleotides align to TRBD1. Germline-derived CDR1 and CDR2 are SNHLY and FYNNEI. The CDR3 length is 14 residues. Losses at the gene ends were 3 bases for V and 4 bases for J; bases not matched to a gene: 2. In DNA form, the CDR3 reads TGTGCCAGCAGTGACCGGACAGGGTACAATGAGCAGTTCTTC. Amino acid sequence: CASSDRTGYNEQFF.

CDR3 coding DNA: TGTGCCATCAGTGAGTCGGCAACCTCTGGGGCCAACGTCCTGACTTTC. It is translated as CAISESATSGANVLTF. This sequence joins TRBV10-3 and TRBJ2-6, with D unresolved. The V and J ends lost 0 bases and 0 bases respectively, with 6 bases between them. The CDR3 loop spans 16 amino acids. In germline, CDR1 is ENHRY, CDR2 SYGVKD.

This rearrangement joins TRBV11-2 to TRBJ2-1; tentatively, D is TRBD1 (5 bases). Germline V gene lookup returns CDR1 SGHAT and CDR2 FQNNGV. Trimming removed 0 bases from V and 7 bases from J, with 13 bases in between. The CDR3 is 15 amino acids. DNA of the CDR3: TGTGCCAGCAGCTTAGATCGGTCCCCAGGGAATGAGCAGTTCTTC. Translating it yields CASSLDRSPGNEQFF.

The chain joins TRBV7-2 to TRBJ2-3; D not certain. Trimming removed 0 bases at V and 6 bases at J, with 10 bases between. The V gene's germline CDR1 is SGHTA and CDR2 FQGNSA. This CDR3 has 14 residues. The CDR3 nucleotides are TGTGCCAGCAGCTTAGCCCGGGTTACGGATACGCAGTATTTT. Translation: CASSLARVTDTQYF.

The chain recombines TRBV5-4 with TRBJ1-2; D is possibly TRBD1 (5 bases). The CDR3 loop spans 12 amino acids. Germline lookup yields CDR1 SGHNT and CDR2 YYREEE (reference sequence). V was clipped by 0 bases and J by 9 bases, with 9 bases between them. The CDR3 nucleotides read TGTGCCAGCAGCTTGGACAAGGGGAGCTACACCTTC. Amino acid sequence: CASSLDKGSYTF.

The V call is TRBV5-1, the J call TRBJ1-5, with a tentative D call TRBD1 (6 bases). The CDR3 covers 14 residues. V lost 4 bases and J 1 base, leaving 9 bases between the germline ends. Germline V gene data show CDR1 as SGHRS and CDR2 as YFSETQ. In DNA form, the CDR3 reads TGCGCCAGCAGCCTAGGGACAAGCAATCAGCCCCAGCATTTT. Translated: CASSLGTSNQPQHF.

This chain uses TRBV19 with TRBJ2-5, with D hard to call. Trimming removed 5 bases at V and 1 base at J, with 14 bases between. This CDR3 is 15 amino acids long. CDR1 is LNHDA and CDR2 is SQIVND in the germline V gene (reference sequence). This chain's CDR3 is CASSGSFEAQETQYF. The CDR3 DNA follows: TGTGCCAGTAGTGGGTCGTTCGAGGCCCAAGAGACCCAGTACTTC.

The chain uses TRBV18 and TRBJ1-5, with 7 bases lining up with TRBD1. Germline V gene data show CDR1 as KGHSH and CDR2 as LQKENI. The CDR3 is 13 residues long. J gave up 8 bases and V 3 bases, and 4 bases lay outside the gene matches. This CDR3 is CASSPGQREPQHF. The CDR3 DNA is TGTGCCAGCTCACCGGGACAGCGCGAGCCCCAGCATTTT.

CDR3 sequence: CATSDSTDAGGEAFF. The DNA for the CDR3 is TGTGCCACCAGTGATTCAACTGATGCCGGCGGTGAAGCTTTCTTT. The V gene is TRBV24-1, the J gene TRBJ1-1; unclear D gene. Trimming removed 2 bases from V and 7 bases from J, with 16 bases in between. The length of the CDR3 is 15 residues. Germline V gives CDR1 KGHDR, CDR2 SFDVKD.

This rearrangement joins TRBV2 to TRBJ2-3; 7 bases agree with TRBD2. Germline CDR1 reads SNHLY; CDR2 reads FYNNEI. The CDR3 contains 16 residues. V was clipped by 0 bases and J by 1 base; unmatched bases: 4. The CDR3 DNA sequence: TGTGCCAGCAGTGAAGCGACTAGCATGGGCACAGATACGCAGTATTTT. Amino acids: CASSEATSMGTDTQYF.

The V call is TRBV25-1, the J call TRBJ2-3; weak D call: TRBD1 (6 bases). V was cut by 8 bases and J by 2 bases, with 11 bases left in between. CDR1 and CDR2 from the germline V gene are MGHDK and SYGVNS. The CDR3 spans 13 residues. This chain's CDR3 is CASAKGDTDTQYF. The DNA for the CDR3 is TGTGCCAGCGCCAAGGGGGACACAGATACGCAGTATTTT.

V is TRBV10-2 and J is TRBJ2-7; D not certain. CDR3 size: 12 residues. Germline loops: CDR1 WSHSY, CDR2 SAAADI. V was trimmed by 0 bases and J by 6 bases, leaving 6 bases between them. In nucleotides, the CDR3 is TGCGCCAGCAGTGAGTCTGAGAGCGAGCAGTACTTC. Translation: CASSESESEQYF.

This clone was detected only once. The rearrangement uses TRBV15 and TRBJ1-6, with D unresolved. The germline gives CDR1 LNHNV, CDR2 YYDKDF (reference sequence). The length of the CDR3 is 16 residues. V was clipped by 1 base and J by 6 bases, with 13 bases between them. This chain's CDR3 is CATSRAPREVNSPLHF. DNA for the CDR3: TGTGCCACCAGCAGAGCACCCAGAGAGGTTAATTCACCCCTCCACTTT. The full variable domain, with the rest looked up from reference TRBV15 and TRBJ1-6, is DAMVIQNPRYQVTQFGKPVTLSCSQTLNHNVMYWYQQKSSQAPKLLFHYYDKDFNNEADTPDNFQSRRPNTSFCFLDIRSPGLGDTAMYLCATSRAPREVNSPLHFGNGTRLTVT.

This chain links TRBV11-2 with TRBJ2-3; the D is unclear. CDR1 and CDR2 (germline): SGHAT, FQNNGV. This CDR3 has 16 amino acids. Between the trimmed V and J ends, which lost 2 bases and 0 bases, there was a span of 12 bases. The DNA of the CDR3 is TGTGCCAGCAGCTTAATGTGGTACTCTAGCACAGATACGCAGTATTTT. Encoded protein: CASSLMWYSSTDTQYF. Supplemented by reference TRBV11-2 and TRBJ2-3, the full variable domain reads EAGVAQSPRYKIIEKRQSVAFWCNPISGHATLYWYQQILGQGPKLLIQFQNNGVVDDSQLPKDRFSAERLKGVDSTLKIQPAKLEDSAVYLCASSLMWYSSTDTQYFGPGTRLTVL.

This clone was counted only a few times. The rearrangement links TRBV28 to TRBJ2-7; TRBD2 is a possible D gene (6 bases). The CDR3 length is 12 residues. CDR1 and CDR2 from the germline V gene are MDHEN and SYDVKM. Trimming took 6 bases from V and 7 from J, leaving 13 bases between them. CDR3 nucleotide sequence: TGTGCCAGCAGCACCACTAGCATGGAGCAGTACTTC. Its translation: CASSTTSMEQYF. Drawing the rest from reference TRBV28 and TRBJ2-7, the complete variable domain is DVKVTQSSRYLVKRTGEKVFLECVQDMDHENMFWYRQDPGLGLRLIYFSYDVKMKEKGDIPEGYSVSREKKERFSLILESASTNQTSMYLCASSTTSMEQYFGPGTRLTVT.

As DNA, the CDR3 is TGTGCCAGCAGCCTGGGACAGGGGGCGATTAGTACGGAGCAGTTCTTC. Translating it yields CASSLGQGAISTEQFF. J is TRBJ2-1 and V is TRBV5-6, with 12 bases identical to TRBD1. The CDR3 spans 16 residues. V trimming: 4 bases; J trimming: 10 bases; junction bases outside the gene matches: 12. Germline loops: CDR1 SGHDT, CDR2 YYEEEE. The whole variable domain, remainder taken from reference TRBV5-6 and TRBJ2-1, is DAGVTQSPTHLIKTRGQQVTLRCSPKSGHDTVSWYQQALGQGPQFIFQYYEEEERQRGNFPDRFSGHQFPNYSSELNVNALLLGDSALYLCASSLGQGAISTEQFFGPGTRLTVL.

The chain combines TRBV5-1 with TRBJ2-2; 10 nucleotides agree with TRBD2. The V and J ends lost 0 bases and 3 bases, in that order; junction bases with no gene match: 2. This CDR3 has 16 amino acids. CDR1 and CDR2 (germline): SGHRS, YFSETQ. CDR3 bases: TGCGCCAGCAGCTTGGTCGGACTAGCGGACACCGGGGAGCTGTTTTTT. It encodes CASSLVGLADTGELFF.

The chain joins TRBV27 to TRBJ2-1; 9 bases match TRBD1. V lost 8 bases and J lost 6; bases outside the gene matches: 8. This CDR3 spans 14 amino acids. The germline V gene has CDR1 MNHEY and CDR2 SMNVEV (reference sequence). CDR3 amino acids: CASGGTGKSNEQFF. The CDR3 DNA reads as TGTGCCAGCGGCGGGACAGGGAAGTCCAATGAGCAGTTCTTC.

This clone was seen only a few times. This chain connects TRBV10-3 to TRBJ1-5; D might be TRBD1 (6 bases). The CDR3 is 18 amino acids. V was pared by 3 bases and J by 2 bases, with 20 bases between. Germline CDR1 is ENHRY and CDR2 is SYGVKD. The CDR3 region has the DNA TGTGCCATCAGTGAAAATGGAGAGGCAGGGGTTGGCAATCAGCCCCAGCATTTT. It codes for CAISENGEAGVGNQPQHF.

Remarks on this clone: No DNA is shown, since the ends of the CDR3 on it are uncertain; the CDR3 is the one TCRdb lists. This chain joins TRBV5-1 and TRBJ2-7; the table's TRBD2 call for D was not verified on the DNA. The CDR3 length equals 18 residues, ends included. Germline CDR1 reads SGHRS; CDR2 reads YFSETQ. CDR3 amino acids: CASSLEAQGLVAGGTKYF.